This TCR beta chain originates from a study of shared clonotypes between healthy human individuals. Across the study: Donors consisted of two women and a few men between 18 and 49. Whole-study results and caveats: It was observed that roughly 5.5% of naive CD4 clonotypes were shared across a handful of donors. Rarefaction showed sorted-subset sequencing was incomplete despite large depth. The four-donor shared clonotypes exceeded non-shared clonotypes in generation probability, with non-shared ones scoring lower.

Sequenced by immunoSEQ multiplex PCR; TCRdb stores in-frame clones only, minus some. The sample lists 780,000 or so clones; 72% were seen once. CDR1 and CDR2 (germline): MNHEY, SVGAGI. This CDR3 spans 14 amino acids. V was clipped by 6 bases and J by 7 bases; unmatched bases: 9. To note about this clone: Its specificity is not known.

The chain recombines TRBV6-5 with TRBJ1-2, with 9 nucleotides matching TRBD1. The clonotype originates from a woman in her twenties or thirties in good health. Sequencing used memory CD4+ T cells sorted from blood. Subset in this sample: CD45RA-negative fraction. CDR3 loop: CASSPRDRVFGYTF. The CDR3 nucleotides are TGTGCCAGCAGCCCCCGGGACAGGGTTTTTGGCTACACCTTC.